The clone carrying this T cell receptor beta chain has a handful of counts. Each CDR3 protein gets one entry after TCRdb re-called the RACE reads with MiXCR. The table lists about 300,000 distinct CDR3 sequences, approximately 5.8% of them singletons, with about 8.2% in the top ten. The time point: pre-sensitization, week 0. Treatment in this sample: therapeutic diphenylcyclopropenone sensitization with weekly scalp DPC. The study drew its donors from alopecia patients who were 18 to 70 years old and suitable for DPC. Germline CDR1 MNHEY, CDR2 SVGEGT. There are 12 residues in the CDR3. Trimming removed 3 bases at V and 8 bases at J, with 5 bases between. The data belong to a study of human T cells and chemical hapten exposure.

The rearrangement links TRBV6-2 or TRBV6-3 to TRBJ1-6; D is undetermined. Specimen: whole blood, collected in connection with sensitization to the hapten diphenylcyclopropenone (DPC). The sequence derives from a woman aged 18 to 35 with alopecia areata. Some clones in this sample may be carry-over from other donors' samples. The CDR3 here is CASSYAHSPLHF. The CDR3 coding sequence is TGTGCCAGCAGTTATGCCCATTCACCCCTCCACTTT.